A single sample is the source of the 21 T cell receptor beta chains below, sequenced in a study of T-cell reconstitution after alpha-beta-depleted transplantation in children. TCRbeta library preparation incorporated unique molecular identifiers. TCRdb reprocessed the PCR reads via MiXCR and lists one record per CDR3 protein. This sample has about 400,000 distinct CDR3 sequences, with roughly 15% found just once. Sequencing was performed on PBMCs, mostly from graft donor cells, taken 360 days after TCRalphabeta/CD19-depleted stem cell transplant. All receptors derive from a boy under three years old who had a stem cell transplant for Wiskott-Aldrich syndrome, so the T cells may come from the graft donor.

The chain employs TRBV5-1 and TRBJ1-4, with D perhaps matching TRBD1 (6 bases). The CDR3 runs to 15 residues. Trimming cost V 3 bases and J 5 bases, with 14 bases left between them. The germline V gene encodes CDR1 SGHRS and CDR2 YFSETQ. This CDR3 is CASSWNRAVNEKLFF. CDR3 DNA sequence: TGCGCCAGCAGCTGGAACAGGGCCGTCAATGAAAAACTGTTTTTT.

This clonotype was found many times. The rearrangement joins TRBV7-8 to TRBJ2-7; 7 nucleotides line up with TRBD1. Germline values: CDR1 SGHVS, CDR2 FQNEAQ. This CDR3 comprises 14 residues. J was trimmed by 1 base and V by 7 bases; bases with no gene match: 7. CDR3 in amino acids: CASTVDRVSYEQYF. CDR3 coding DNA: TGTGCCAGCACCGTCGACAGGGTGTCCTACGAGCAGTACTTC.

The chain has TRBV24-1 and TRBJ2-5; 8 bases align to TRBD2. The CDR3 is made up of 18 amino acids. Germline V gene sequence: CDR1 KGHDR, CDR2 SFDVKD. The V segment lost 5 bases and the J segment 7 bases; nucleotides outside the gene matches: 20. The CDR3 loop is CATSAGSGTRADYGTQYF. Written as DNA, the CDR3 is TGTGCCACCAGTGCCGGATCAGGGACTAGAGCAGATTACGGGACCCAGTACTTC.

The chain has TRBV12-3 or TRBV12-4 and TRBJ2-1, with 14 bases matching TRBD2. V gave up 2 bases and J gave up 7 bases; unmatched junction bases: 4. This CDR3 has 16 amino acids. CDR3 coding DNA: TGTGCCAGCAGTTTACCGGGACTAGCGGGAGCGAATGAGCAGTTCTTC. It specifies CASSLPGLAGANEQFF.

This clonotype appeared a few times. The rearrangement uses TRBV24-1 and TRBJ2-1, with 12 bases matching TRBD2. CDR3 size: 17 residues. Unmatched junction bases numbered 8, after V lost 5 bases and J lost 4 bases. Germline V gene lookup returns CDR1 KGHDR and CDR2 SFDVKD. The CDR3 here is CATSVASGRAGYNEQFF. CDR3 nucleotide sequence: TGTGCCACCAGTGTGGCTAGCGGGAGGGCTGGATACAATGAGCAGTTCTTC.

This chain uses TRBV12-3 or TRBV12-4 with TRBJ2-5, with TRBD2 as a possible D gene (5 bases). This CDR3 is built from 14 residues. Trimming shortened V by 3 bases and J by 2 bases, and 10 bases separated the two germline ends. The CDR3 spells CASSFMSGQETQYF. The CDR3 DNA sequence: TGTGCCAGCAGTTTTATGAGCGGTCAAGAGACCCAGTACTTC.

The chain links TRBV2 to TRBJ2-1; 8 nucleotides align to TRBD2. In germline, CDR1 is SNHLY, CDR2 FYNNEI. V trimming: 4 bases; J trimming: 1 base; junction bases outside the gene matches: 12. CDR3 size: 18 residues. The CDR3: CASSAVPTGGESYNEQFF. The CDR3 coding sequence is TGTGCCAGCAGTGCCGTCCCTACCGGGGGGGAATCCTACAATGAGCAGTTCTTC.

This clonotype has a handful of counts. The V gene is TRBV7-9, the J gene TRBJ2-1; D unresolved. CDR3 length: 16 amino acids. Germline V lookup: CDR1 SEHNR, CDR2 FQNEAQ (reference sequence). Trimming removed 1 base at V and 6 bases at J, with 16 bases between. The CDR3 is CASSLEWLPPGNEQFF. The CDR3 DNA follows: TGTGCCAGCAGCTTAGAGTGGCTCCCTCCTGGCAATGAGCAGTTCTTC. Combining the CDR3 with reference TRBV7-9 and TRBJ2-1 gives the whole variable domain DTGVSQNPRHKITKRGQNVTFRCDPISEHNRLYWYRQTLGQGPEFLTYFQNEAQLEKSRLLSDRFSAERPKGSFSTLEIQRTEQGDSAMYLCASSLEWLPPGNEQFFGPGTRLTVL.

This clonotype has ten or more counts. The chain recombines TRBV7-9 with TRBJ2-7, with D tentatively TRBD1 (5 bases). Germline V gives CDR1 SEHNR, CDR2 FQNEAQ (reference sequence). V dropped 5 bases and J dropped 3 bases, with 11 bases sitting between them. CDR3 length equals 13 residues. The CDR3 DNA is TGTGCCAGCAGCCTGCAGGGCGTCTACGAGCAGTACTTC. It encodes CASSLQGVYEQYF.

This clonotype was seen just once. The rearrangement joins TRBV24-1 to TRBJ2-7; D possibly corresponds to TRBD1 (6 bases). The germline V and J ends were trimmed by 4 bases and 1 base, with 13 bases remaining between them. Germline assignment: CDR1 KGHDR and CDR2 SFDVKD. The CDR3 runs 15 residues. CDR3 protein: CATSDPRGASYEQYF. The DNA for the CDR3 is TGTGCCACCAGTGACCCCAGGGGAGCATCCTACGAGCAGTACTTC.

This clonotype was recorded a few times. The chain links TRBV24-1 to TRBJ2-3; 13 nucleotides agree with TRBD2. The CDR3 loop spans 21 amino acids. Germline V gives CDR1 KGHDR, CDR2 SFDVKD. Trimming removed 5 bases from V and 0 bases from J; junction bases left unmatched: 16. CDR3 region: CATSVGVLGLAGEVSTDTQYF. For the CDR3, the DNA is TGTGCCACCAGTGTCGGGGTATTAGGACTAGCGGGAGAGGTGAGCACAGATACGCAGTATTTT.

The rearrangement links TRBV20-1 to TRBJ2-2, with D possibly called TRBD1 or TRBD2 (6 bases each). The ends were cut back, 6 bases at V and 0 bases at J, with 20 bases in the middle. Germline V CDR1 and CDR2: DFQATT, SNEGSKA (reference sequence). CDR3 size: 17 residues. In DNA form, the CDR3 reads TGCAGTGCGAGGGGGGCTGGCTCGTTGGCGAACACCGGGGAGCTGTTTTTT. Protein sequence: CSARGAGSLANTGELFF.

This clonotype occurred a few times. The gene calls are TRBV29-1 and TRBJ2-3; D gene ambiguous. V gave up 3 bases and J gave up 1 base, with 11 bases separating them. The CDR3 covers 14 residues. Germline lookup yields CDR1 SQVTM and CDR2 ANQGSEA. The CDR3 here is CSVELISGTDTQYF. CDR3 nucleotide sequence: TGCAGCGTTGAGCTGATTTCGGGCACAGATACGCAGTATTTT.

This chain uses TRBV6-1 with TRBJ2-3; D may be TRBD1 or TRBD2 (5 bases each). The V gene's germline CDR1 is MNHNS and CDR2 SASEGT. The V gene lost 6 bases and the J gene lost 3 bases, with 16 bases spanning the gap. This CDR3 region has 15 residues. CDR3 loop: CASSLLGTETDTQYF. The CDR3 DNA sequence: TGTGCCAGCAGCCTCCTAGGGACCGAAACAGATACGCAGTATTTT.

This chain links TRBV12-3 or TRBV12-4 with TRBJ1-3; D not certain. CDR3 length equals 12 residues. With 5 bases removed from V and 4 bases from J, the gap between germline ends came to 6 bases. The CDR3 coding sequence is TGTGCCAGCAGTCCGGGGGGAAACACCATATATTTT. Protein product: CASSPGGNTIYF.

This clonotype was detected a few times. This chain joins TRBV12-3 or TRBV12-4 and TRBJ2-7; D may correspond to TRBD1 or TRBD2 (5 bases each). V lost 1 base to trimming and J lost 3 bases, with 13 bases between them. The CDR3 has 15 amino acids. The CDR3 DNA reads as TGTGCCAGCAGTTTAGTTGTGGGGACGAACTACGAGCAGTACTTC. It is translated as CASSLVVGTNYEQYF.

This clonotype showed up just a few times. The J gene is TRBJ2-7, the V gene TRBV27; a possible D gene is TRBD2 (6 bases). The CDR3 loop spans 16 amino acids. The V and J ends lost 5 bases and 2 bases respectively, with 19 bases between them. Germline V lookup: CDR1 MNHEY, CDR2 SMNVEV (reference sequence). In nucleotides, the CDR3 is TGTGCCAGCAGTCGTACACCATGGGACTTACCCTACGAGCAGTACTTC. Residues: CASSRTPWDLPYEQYF.

This clonotype was seen a few times. This sequence joins TRBV11-2 and TRBJ2-7; D may be TRBD1 (5 bases). The CDR3 has 16 residues. V dropped 4 bases and J dropped 7 bases, with 23 bases sitting between them. Germline V lookup: CDR1 SGHAT, CDR2 FQNNGV. CDR3 residues: CASSSAPFRAPWEQYF. DNA of the CDR3: TGTGCCAGCAGCTCCGCGCCCTTCAGGGCACCTTGGGAGCAGTACTTC.

The V and J genes are TRBV12-3 or TRBV12-4 and TRBJ2-2; tentatively, D is TRBD2 (7 bases). V gave up 6 bases and J gave up 4 bases, with 12 bases separating them. CDR3 length equals 14 residues. The CDR3 here is CASRRGGGTGELFF. Written as DNA, the CDR3 is TGTGCCAGCAGACGAGGGGGGGGCACCGGGGAGCTGTTTTTT.

This clonotype has a handful of counts. The chain joins TRBV20-1 to TRBJ2-5; TRBD1 is a possible D gene (6 bases). Trimming took off 6 bases at V and 2 bases at J, with 16 bases between the two ends. The CDR3 is 14 amino acids. Germline V gene sequence: CDR1 DFQATT, CDR2 SNEGSKA (reference sequence). CDR3 sequence: CSATTGWGQETQYF. CDR3 nucleotides: TGCAGTGCCACAACAGGGTGGGGGCAAGAGACCCAGTACTTC.

The sample holds many counts of this clonotype. The genes are TRBV12-3 or TRBV12-4 and TRBJ2-3; the match to TRBD2 covers 9 bases. This CDR3 comprises 14 residues. The junction had 6 bases not matched to a gene; V was cut back by 9 bases and J by 2 bases. The chain's CDR3 is CASHLAGLTDTQYF. CDR3 coding DNA: TGTGCCAGTCACCTAGCGGGACTCACAGATACGCAGTATTTT.